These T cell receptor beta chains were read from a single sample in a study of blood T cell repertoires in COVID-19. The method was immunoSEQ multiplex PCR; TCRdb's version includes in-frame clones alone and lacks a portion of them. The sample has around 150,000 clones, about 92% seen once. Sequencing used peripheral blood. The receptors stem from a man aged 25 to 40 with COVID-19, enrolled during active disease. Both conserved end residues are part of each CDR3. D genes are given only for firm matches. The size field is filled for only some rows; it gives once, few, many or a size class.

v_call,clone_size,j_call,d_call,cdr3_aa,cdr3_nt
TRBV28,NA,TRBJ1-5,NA,CASSLGGASNQPQHF,TGTGCCAGCAGTTTGGGGGGGGCTAGCAATCAGCCCCAGCATTTT
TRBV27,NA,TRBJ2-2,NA,CASSSRNPGAGELFF,TGTGCCAGCAGTTCAAGGAATCCAGGGGCCGGGGAGCTGTTTTTT
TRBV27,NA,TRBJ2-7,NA,CASSFGERNSYEQYF,TGTGCCAGCAGTTTCGGGGAACGGAACTCCTACGAGCAGTACTTC
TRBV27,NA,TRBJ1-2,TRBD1,CASSFSPGQGNYGYTF,TGTGCCAGCAGTTTCTCCCCGGGACAGGGAAACTATGGCTACACCTTC
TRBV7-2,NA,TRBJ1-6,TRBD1,CASSLVGPGGNWGLHF,TGTGCCAGCAGCTTAGTAGGGCCAGGGGGCAATTGGGGCCTCCACTTT
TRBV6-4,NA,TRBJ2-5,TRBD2,CASSDEAGGQETQYF,TGTGCCAGCAGTGACGAGGCGGGGGGGCAAGAGACCCAGTACTTC
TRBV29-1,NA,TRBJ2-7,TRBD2,CSASAGVGYEQYF,TGCAGCGCTTCAGCGGGAGTGGGCTACGAGCAGTACTTC
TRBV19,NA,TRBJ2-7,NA,CASSNRVHEQYF,TGTGCCAGTAGTAACAGGGTACACGAGCAGTACTTC
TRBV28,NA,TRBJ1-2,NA,CASTEVNYGYTF,TGTGCCAGCACTGAGGTTAACTATGGCTACACCTTC
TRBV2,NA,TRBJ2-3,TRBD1,CASRRDRGQTDTQYF,TGTGCCAGCCGCCGGGACAGGGGTCAGACAGATACGCAGTATTTT
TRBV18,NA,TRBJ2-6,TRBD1,CASSLMTGAPSSGANVLTF,TGTGCCAGCTCACTCATGACAGGGGCCCCGAGCTCTGGGGCCAACGTCCTGACTTTC
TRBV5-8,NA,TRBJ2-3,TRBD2,CAGYDAGGPETDTQYF,TGTGCCGGGTACGACGCGGGAGGGCCGGAGACAGATACGCAGTATTTT
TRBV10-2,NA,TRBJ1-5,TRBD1,CASSEQGMGQPQHF,TGCGCCAGCAGTGAACAGGGGATGGGCCAGCCCCAGCATTTT
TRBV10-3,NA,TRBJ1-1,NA,CAISEGGINAFF,TGTGCCATCAGTGAAGGAGGGATTAATGCTTTCTTT
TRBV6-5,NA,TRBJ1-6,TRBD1,CASSLRDRDNSPLHF,TGTGCCAGCAGTCTCCGGGACAGGGATAATTCACCCCTCCACTTT
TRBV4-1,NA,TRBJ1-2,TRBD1,CASSQGTGGFYGYTF,TGCGCCAGCAGCCAAGGGACAGGGGGCTTCTATGGCTACACCTTC
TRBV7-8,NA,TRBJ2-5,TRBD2,CASSSTSGRPTPTQYF,TGTGCCAGCTCCTCGACTAGCGGGAGGCCGACGCCTACCCAGTACTTC
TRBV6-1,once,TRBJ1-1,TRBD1,CASSEDRGMNTEAFF,TGTGCCAGCAGTGAGGACAGGGGCATGAACACTGAAGCTTTCTTT
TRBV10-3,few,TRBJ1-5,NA,CAISEEALNQPQHF,TGTGCCATCAGTGAGGAGGCTCTAAATCAGCCCCAGCATTTT
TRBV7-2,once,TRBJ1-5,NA,CASSLTRDNQPQHF,TGTGCCAGCAGCTTAACCAGGGACAATCAGCCCCAGCATTTT
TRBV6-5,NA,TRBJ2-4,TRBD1,CASITDRGKNIQYF,TGTGCCAGCATTACGGACAGGGGCAAAAACATTCAGTACTTC
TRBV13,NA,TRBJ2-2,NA,CASSYGQSTGELFF,TGTGCCAGCAGCTACGGACAGAGCACCGGGGAGCTGTTTTTT
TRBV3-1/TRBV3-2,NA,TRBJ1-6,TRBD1,CASSQETTGAYNSPLHF,TGTGCCAGCAGCCAAGAAACGACAGGGGCCTATAATTCACCCCTCCACTTT
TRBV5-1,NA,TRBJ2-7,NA,CASSLESYGEQYF,TGCGCCAGCAGCTTGGAGTCGTACGGCGAGCAGTACTTC
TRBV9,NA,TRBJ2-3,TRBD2,CASSVASLAGGTDTQYF,TGTGCCAGCAGCGTAGCTAGCCTAGCGGGGGGCACAGATACGCAGTATTTT
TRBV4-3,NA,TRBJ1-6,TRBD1,CASSRRTGGDSPLHF,TGCGCCAGCAGCCGCAGGACAGGGGGCGATTCACCCCTCCACTTT
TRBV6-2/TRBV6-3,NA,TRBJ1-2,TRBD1,CASSNSMRTGNYGYTF,TGTGCCAGCAGTAACTCAATGCGGACAGGGAACTATGGCTACACCTTC
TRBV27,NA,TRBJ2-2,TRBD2,CASTSLAGRGELFF,TGTGCCAGCACATCCCTAGCGGGACGGGGGGAGCTGTTTTTT
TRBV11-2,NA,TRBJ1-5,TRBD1,CASSLGRDRVDQPQHF,TGTGCCAGCAGCTTAGGCCGGGACAGGGTCGATCAGCCCCAGCATTTT
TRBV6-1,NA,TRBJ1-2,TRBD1,CASSENRGLGGYTF,TGTGCCAGCAGTGAAAACAGGGGGCTCGGTGGCTACACCTTC
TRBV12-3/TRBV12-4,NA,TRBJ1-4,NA,CASSFLGEEKLFF,TGTGCCAGCAGTTTTTTAGGGGAAGAAAAACTGTTTTTT
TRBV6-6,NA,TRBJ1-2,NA,CASSYGPGTPYGYTF,TGTGCCAGCAGTTACGGACCCGGGACACCATATGGCTACACCTTC
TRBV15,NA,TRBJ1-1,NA,CATSRRVNTEAFF,TGTGCCACCAGCAGGAGGGTAAACACTGAAGCTTTCTTT
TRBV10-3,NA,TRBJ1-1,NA,CAISEIAAEAFF,TGTGCCATCAGTGAAATCGCGGCTGAAGCTTTCTTT
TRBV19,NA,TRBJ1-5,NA,CASVGTLNQPQHF,TGTGCCAGTGTCGGGACACTTAATCAGCCCCAGCATTTT
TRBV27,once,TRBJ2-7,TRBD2,CASTNEGLAGVYEQYF,TGTGCCAGCACTAATGAGGGGCTAGCGGGAGTCTACGAGCAGTACTTC
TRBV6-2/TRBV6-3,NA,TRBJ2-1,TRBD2,CASSSVAGGLGEQFF,TGTGCCAGCAGTTCTGTAGCGGGAGGGCTAGGTGAGCAGTTCTTC
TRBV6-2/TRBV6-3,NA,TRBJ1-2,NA,CASSYSSRGTDGYTF,TGTGCCAGCAGTTACTCGAGCCGGGGGACGGATGGCTACACCTTC
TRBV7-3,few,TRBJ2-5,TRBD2,CASSLAGGRETQYF,TGTGCCAGCAGCTTAGCGGGGGGACGGGAGACCCAGTACTTC
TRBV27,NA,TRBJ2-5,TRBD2,CASSLQASGWETQYF,TGTGCCAGCAGTTTGCAGGCTAGCGGGTGGGAGACCCAGTACTTC
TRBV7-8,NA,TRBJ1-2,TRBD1,CASSLVQGGGYTF,TGTGCCAGCAGCTTAGTACAGGGGGGTGGCTACACCTTC
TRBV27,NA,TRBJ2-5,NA,CASSPRHPYQETQYF,TGTGCCAGCAGCCCACGACACCCGTACCAAGAGACCCAGTACTTC
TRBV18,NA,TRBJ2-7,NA,CASSPGAASPRGSYEQYF,TGTGCCAGCTCACCGGGGGCGGCTTCCCCTCGTGGGTCCTACGAGCAGTACTTC
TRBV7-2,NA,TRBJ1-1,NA,CASSRVGRTEAFF,TGTGCCAGCAGCCGGGTGGGTCGTACTGAAGCTTTCTTT
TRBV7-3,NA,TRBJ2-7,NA,CASSPGQFSYEQYF,TGTGCCAGCAGCCCCGGACAGTTCTCCTACGAGCAGTACTTC
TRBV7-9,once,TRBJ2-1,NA,CASSLIERRYSYNEQFF,TGTGCCAGCAGCTTAATAGAGCGGAGATACTCCTACAATGAGCAGTTCTTC
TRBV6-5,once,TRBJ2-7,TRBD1,CASSYMLRGLSYEQYF,TGTGCCAGCAGTTATATGCTCAGGGGGCTATCCTACGAGCAGTACTTC
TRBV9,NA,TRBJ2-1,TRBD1,CASSEQGNEQFF,TGTGCCAGCAGCGAACAGGGGAATGAGCAGTTCTTC
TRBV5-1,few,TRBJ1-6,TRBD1,CASSSIRGSNSPLHF,TGCGCCAGCAGCTCGATCAGGGGGAGTAATTCACCCCTCCACTTT
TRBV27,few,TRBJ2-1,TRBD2,CASSYRSGGDEQFF,TGTGCCAGCAGCTATCGGAGCGGGGGCGATGAGCAGTTCTTC
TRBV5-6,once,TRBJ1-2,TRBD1,CASSPGTVHFYTF,TGTGCCAGCAGCCCGGGGACAGTTCACTTCTACACCTTC
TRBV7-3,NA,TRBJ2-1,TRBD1,CASSQDRGVNNEQFF,TGTGCCAGCAGCCAAGACAGGGGGGTTAACAATGAGCAGTTCTTC
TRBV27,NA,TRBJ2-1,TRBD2,CASRRLAGDLEQFF,TGTGCCAGCAGACGACTAGCGGGAGATCTTGAGCAGTTCTTC
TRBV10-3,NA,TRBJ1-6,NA,CALTRIDNSPLHF,TGTGCCTTGACACGGATAGATAATTCACCCCTCCACTTT
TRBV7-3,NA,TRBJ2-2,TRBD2,CASSLLPGLAGSGGELFF,TGTGCCAGCAGCTTACTACCGGGACTAGCGGGATCGGGCGGGGAGCTGTTTTTT
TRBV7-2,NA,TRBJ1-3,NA,CASSIDPILSSTIYF,TGTGCCAGCAGCATAGATCCAATACTCTCTAGCACCATATATTTT
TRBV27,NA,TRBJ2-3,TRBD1,CASSSRTGLADTQYF,TGTGCCAGCAGTTCCCGGACAGGGTTGGCAGATACGCAGTATTTT